These 28 T cell receptor beta chains came from one sample sequenced in a study of blood T cell repertoires in COVID-19. Profiled with immunoSEQ multiplex PCR; TCRdb holds only in-frame clones, not every one. Among about 250,000 clones listed, 85% to 90% were seen once. Input material: PBMCs or T cells enriched from blood (not recorded which). The receptors were gathered from a man aged 40-50 years who had recovered from COVID-19.

A few counts support this clone. V gene TRBV7-7 combines with J gene TRBJ2-3, with D unclear. Germline CDR1 SSHAT, CDR2 FNYEAQ (reference sequence). There are 16 residues in the CDR3. Trimming took off 1 base at V and 4 bases at J, with 15 bases between the two ends. The CDR3 sequence is CASSLGVGSNADTQYF. CDR3 nucleotide sequence: TGTGCCAGCAGCTTAGGAGTTGGTTCTAACGCAGATACGCAGTATTTT.

The chain recombines TRBV29-1 with TRBJ1-1, with D perhaps matching TRBD1 (6 bases). This CDR3 is 11 amino acids long. Germline V gene data show CDR1 as SQVTM and CDR2 as ANQGSEA. The V gene lost 5 bases and the J gene lost 3 bases, with 7 bases spanning the gap. The CDR3 DNA sequence: TGCAGCGTTTCAGGGGACACTGAAGCTTTCTTT. Its protein is CSVSGDTEAFF. Full variable domain (remainder filled in from reference TRBV29-1 and TRBJ1-1): SAVISQKPSRDICQRGTSLTIQCQVDSQVTMMFWYRQQPGQSLTLIATANQGSEATYESGFVIDKFPISRPNLTFSTLTVSNMSPEDSSIYLCSVSGDTEAFFGQGTRLTVV.

The rearrangement links TRBV6-5 to TRBJ1-3, with unresolved D. From germline, CDR1 is MNHEY and CDR2 SVGAGI. V was pared by 6 bases and J by 2 bases, with 11 bases between. This CDR3 region has 14 residues. The CDR3 loop reads CASSRSSTGNTIYF. The CDR3 DNA sequence: TGTGCCAGCAGCCGGTCCTCGACTGGAAACACCATATATTTT.

The V gene is TRBV18, the J gene TRBJ1-1, with D maybe TRBD1 (5 bases). This CDR3 has 14 amino acids. The V and J ends lost 2 bases and 0 bases respectively, with 7 bases between them. CDR1 KGHSH and CDR2 LQKENI come from the germline V gene. The CDR3 region is CASSPDSMNTEAFF. The CDR3 region has the DNA TGTGCCAGCTCACCAGACAGCATGAACACTGAAGCTTTCTTT. Variable domain in full (rest from reference TRBV18 and TRBJ1-1): NAGVMQNPRHLVRRRGQEARLRCSPMKGHSHVYWYRQLPEEGLKFMVYLQKENIIDESGMPKERFSAEFPKEGPSILRIQQVVRGDSAAYFCASSPDSMNTEAFFGQGTRLTVV.

The chain is built from TRBV27 and TRBJ2-7; 9 nucleotides line up with TRBD1. This CDR3 spans 15 amino acids. After removal of 4 bases from V and 0 bases from J, the junction contained 4 bases not matched to a gene. The germline gives CDR1 MNHEY, CDR2 SMNVEV (reference sequence). Written as DNA, the CDR3 is TGTGCCAGCAGTTCCGGGACAGGGTCCTCCTACGAGCAGTACTTC. As protein: CASSSGTGSSYEQYF.

V and J are TRBV2 and TRBJ1-1; D is possibly TRBD1 (5 bases). Germline V gene lookup returns CDR1 SNHLY and CDR2 FYNNEI. Trimming left V 10 bases short and J 4 bases short, with 16 bases between. This CDR3 has 13 residues. The DNA of the CDR3 is TGTGCCAACCCTCGGGGGGGGAGCACTGAAGCTTTCTTT. Amino acids: CANPRGGSTEAFF.

The chain employs TRBV19 and TRBJ2-2; 8 nucleotides align to TRBD2. Germline values: CDR1 LNHDA, CDR2 SQIVND (reference sequence). V shed 9 bases and J 4 bases; nucleotides not matched to a gene: 7. The CDR3 runs 14 residues. In nucleotides, the CDR3 is TGTGCCAGCCTGGAGAGCGGGGGCACCGGGGAGCTGTTTTTT. Its protein is CASLESGGTGELFF.

The chain recombines TRBV11-3 with TRBJ2-2; 8 bases match TRBD1. The V and J ends lost 5 bases and 4 bases, in that order; junction bases with no gene match: 6. Germline V CDR1 and CDR2: SGHNT, YENEEA. This CDR3 spans 15 amino acids. The CDR3 region has the DNA TGTGCCAGCAGCCCAGGACAGGGCTCCACCGGGGAGCTGTTTTTT. Translation gives CASSPGQGSTGELFF. Filled out from reference TRBV11-3 and TRBJ2-2, the complete variable domain reads EAGVVQSPRYKIIEKKQPVAFWCNPISGHNTLYWYLQNLGQGPELLIRYENEEAVDDSQLPKDRFSAERLKGVDSTLKIQPAELGDSAVYLCASSPGQGSTGELFFGEGSRLTVL.

The rearrangement joins TRBV7-2 to TRBJ2-1, with TRBD1 matching 7 bases. V trimming: 6 bases; J trimming: 6 bases; junction bases outside the gene matches: 11. The germline gives CDR1 SGHTA, CDR2 FQGNSA. This CDR3 comprises 15 residues. DNA for the CDR3: TGTGCCAGCAGGCCGACCGGGACAGTTCCCAATGAGCAGTTCTTC. Encoded protein: CASRPTGTVPNEQFF.

The chain recombines TRBV28 with TRBJ2-5; TRBD1 matches at 7 bases. The CDR3 length is 13 residues. Germline CDR1 is MDHEN and CDR2 is SYDVKM. Losses at the gene ends were 11 bases for V and 5 bases for J; bases not matched to a gene: 11. CDR3 sequence (DNA): TGTGCCGTCCGGGACAGTAGGGTGGAGACCCAGTACTTC. The encoded protein is CAVRDSRVETQYF.

V and J are TRBV2 and TRBJ1-1; D unclear. This CDR3 has 14 amino acids. The germline V gene has CDR1 SNHLY and CDR2 FYNNEI. With 10 bases removed from V and 0 bases from J, the gap between germline ends came to 15 bases. CDR3 residues: CATRSSPVNTEAFF. The CDR3 DNA follows: TGTGCCACCCGGTCATCCCCGGTGAACACTGAAGCTTTCTTT. Drawing the rest from reference TRBV2 and TRBJ1-1, the complete variable domain is EPEVTQTPSHQVTQMGQEVILRCVPISNHLYFYWYRQILGQKVEFLVSFYNNEISEKSEIFDDQFSVERPDGSNFTLKIRSTKLEDSAMYFCATRSSPVNTEAFFGQGTRLTVV.

The chain uses TRBV9 and TRBJ1-1, with D unresolved. In germline, CDR1 is SGDLS, CDR2 YYNGEE. V was trimmed by 4 bases and J by 5 bases, leaving 18 bases between them. The CDR3 runs 15 residues. The DNA for the CDR3 is TGTGCCAGCAGCCCTGCGGGAATTCCTTGGACTGAAGCTTTCTTT. As protein: CASSPAGIPWTEAFF.

V gene TRBV6-2 or TRBV6-3 combines with J gene TRBJ1-2, with 7 bases fitting TRBD1. The V segment lost 5 bases and the J segment 4 bases; nucleotides outside the gene matches: 10. Germline V gene sequence: CDR1 MNHEY, CDR2 SVGEGT. CDR3 size: 15 residues. CDR3 DNA: TGTGCCAGCAGTGACGGGACAGCGAAACCCTATGGCTACACCTTC. Its translation is CASSDGTAKPYGYTF.

J is TRBJ2-7 and V is TRBV6-5, with TRBD2 matching 8 bases. Germline loops: CDR1 MNHEY, CDR2 SVGAGI. This CDR3 spans 15 amino acids. Unmatched junction bases numbered 9, after V lost 6 bases and J lost 2 bases. CDR3 in DNA: TGTGCCAGCAGCAAGGGGACTAGTAGCGCCTACGAGCAGTACTTC. Translation: CASSKGTSSAYEQYF.

The CDR3 loop reads CASSPQGVGEKLFF. The CDR3 bases are TGTGCCAGCAGCCCACAGGGTGTCGGCGAAAAACTGTTTTTT. V gene TRBV14 combines with J gene TRBJ1-4, with D perhaps TRBD1 (6 bases). Trimming removed 4 bases from V and 8 bases from J, with 14 bases in between. CDR3 length: 14 residues. From germline, CDR1 is SGHDN and CDR2 FVKESK.

V usage is TRBV7-6 and J usage is TRBJ2-4; tentatively, D is TRBD1 (5 bases). The CDR3 runs to 16 residues. Germline loops: CDR1 SGHVS, CDR2 FNYEAQ. The germline V and J ends were trimmed by 5 bases and 0 bases, with 14 bases remaining between them. CDR3 region: CASSVDSSLAKNIQYF. In DNA, the CDR3 is TGTGCCAGCAGCGTAGACAGCAGCTTAGCCAAAAACATTCAGTACTTC.

The DNA for the CDR3 is TGTGCCAGCAGGTCTGCCGGGGAGCTGTTTTTT. This gives the protein CASRSAGELFF. The V and J genes are TRBV27 and TRBJ2-2; D call uncertain. Germline CDR1 MNHEY, CDR2 SMNVEV (reference sequence). CDR3 length equals 11 residues. V lost 6 bases and J lost 6, with 5 bases in between.

V is TRBV18 and J is TRBJ2-4; 7 bases fit TRBD2. J gave up 1 base and V 4 bases, and 7 bases lay outside the gene matches. The CDR3 loop spans 16 amino acids. Looked up from germline, CDR1 is KGHSH and CDR2 is LQKENI. CDR3 DNA sequence: TGTGCCAGCTCACTGGATCGAGCGGGGGCCAAAAACATTCAGTACTTC. Amino acid sequence: CASSLDRAGAKNIQYF. The full variable domain, its missing parts supplied by reference TRBV18 and TRBJ2-4, is NAGVMQNPRHLVRRRGQEARLRCSPMKGHSHVYWYRQLPEEGLKFMVYLQKENIIDESGMPKERFSAEFPKEGPSILRIQQVVRGDSAAYFCASSLDRAGAKNIQYFGAGTRLSVL.

V and J are TRBV19 and TRBJ1-5; a weak D match, TRBD1 (6 bases). CDR3 length: 15 residues. Germline V lookup: CDR1 LNHDA, CDR2 SQIVND (reference sequence). The ends were cut back, 7 bases at V and 3 bases at J, with 16 bases in the middle. DNA of the CDR3: TGTGCCAGTAAGCCAGTGACAGGTTCCAATCAGCCCCAGCATTTT. The encoded protein is CASKPVTGSNQPQHF.

The chain has TRBV28 and TRBJ2-5; D perhaps matches TRBD2 (5 bases). Germline CDR1 MDHEN, CDR2 SYDVKM. Trimming stripped 2 bases from V and 2 bases from J, with 12 bases between. The CDR3 totals 15 residues. The CDR3 coding sequence is TGTGCCAGCAGTTTAACGCTAGCACAACAAGAGACCCAGTACTTC. Translated: CASSLTLAQQETQYF.

V usage is TRBV27 and J usage is TRBJ2-7; the match to TRBD2 covers 7 bases. CDR3 length equals 19 residues. Trimming cost V 5 bases and J 2 bases; bases outside gene matches: 21. Germline values: CDR1 MNHEY, CDR2 SMNVEV (reference sequence). CDR3 in DNA: TGTGCCAGCAGTCCCAGGGCAACGAGCGGGAACCTCCCCCCCTACGAGCAGTACTTC. Translating it yields CASSPRATSGNLPPYEQYF.

This CDR3 reads CASGQGGLETQYF. The CDR3 DNA follows: TGTGCCAGTGGACAGGGGGGCTTAGAGACCCAGTACTTC. The chain joins TRBV19 to TRBJ2-5, with 10 bases lining up with TRBD1. This CDR3 has 13 amino acids. Losses at the gene ends were 8 bases for V and 4 bases for J; bases not matched to a gene: 4. Germline lookup yields CDR1 LNHDA and CDR2 SQIVND (reference sequence).

The gene calls are TRBV7-2 and TRBJ2-7; 9 bases are shared with TRBD2. Per germline, CDR1 SGHTA and CDR2 FQGNSA. The CDR3 sequence is 15 residues long. J lost 6 bases, V lost 4 bases, and 10 bases had no gene match. Here the CDR3 DNA reads TGTGCCAGCAGCTACCGCGGGGGGGCCATCTCCGAGCAGTACTTC. This gives the protein CASSYRGGAISEQYF.

This chain uses TRBV4-1 with TRBJ1-5; TRBD1 matches 7 bases. Trimming took 4 bases from V and 1 from J; bases not matched to a gene: 4. The CDR3 has 15 residues. Germline V gives CDR1 MGHRA, CDR2 YSYEKL. The CDR3: CASSPSTGSNQPQHF. DNA for the CDR3: TGCGCCAGCAGCCCCTCGACAGGGAGCAATCAGCCCCAGCATTTT.

The chain has TRBV13 and TRBJ2-3, with unresolved D. The CDR3 runs to 14 residues. Germline CDR1 PRHDT, CDR2 FYEKMQ (reference sequence). V lost 4 bases and J lost 0, with 8 bases in between. CDR3 loop: CASSYLASTDTQYF. The CDR3 DNA follows: TGTGCCAGCAGCTACTTAGCCAGCACAGATACGCAGTATTTT.

In its sample, this clone was seen a few times. This chain uses TRBV28 with TRBJ2-1; 7 nucleotides match TRBD1. Germline CDR1 is MDHEN and CDR2 is SYDVKM. The CDR3 consists of 14 residues. After removal of 5 bases from V and 4 bases from J, the junction contained 5 bases not matched to a gene. CDR3 amino acids: CASSPGQIYNEQFF. CDR3 nucleotides: TGTGCCAGCAGTCCGGGACAGATATACAATGAGCAGTTCTTC.

The genes are TRBV19 and TRBJ1-1; TRBD1 is a possible D gene (5 bases). V lost 3 bases and J 5 bases, leaving 16 bases between the germline ends. The CDR3 totals 15 residues. Germline assignment: CDR1 LNHDA and CDR2 SQIVND (reference sequence). CDR3 nucleotides: TGTGCCAGTAGTATCAATTCGGGGGGAGGGACTGAAGCTTTCTTT. Amino acids: CASSINSGGGTEAFF.

The V gene is TRBV5-1, the J gene TRBJ2-1; unclear D gene. Trimming took 0 bases from V and 6 from J, leaving 16 bases between them. The length of the CDR3 is 16 residues. CDR1 is SGHRS, CDR2 YFSETQ, per germline. The CDR3 loop is CASSLAVGSGFNEQFF. The DNA for the CDR3 is TGCGCCAGCAGCTTGGCCGTGGGTTCAGGATTCAATGAGCAGTTCTTC.